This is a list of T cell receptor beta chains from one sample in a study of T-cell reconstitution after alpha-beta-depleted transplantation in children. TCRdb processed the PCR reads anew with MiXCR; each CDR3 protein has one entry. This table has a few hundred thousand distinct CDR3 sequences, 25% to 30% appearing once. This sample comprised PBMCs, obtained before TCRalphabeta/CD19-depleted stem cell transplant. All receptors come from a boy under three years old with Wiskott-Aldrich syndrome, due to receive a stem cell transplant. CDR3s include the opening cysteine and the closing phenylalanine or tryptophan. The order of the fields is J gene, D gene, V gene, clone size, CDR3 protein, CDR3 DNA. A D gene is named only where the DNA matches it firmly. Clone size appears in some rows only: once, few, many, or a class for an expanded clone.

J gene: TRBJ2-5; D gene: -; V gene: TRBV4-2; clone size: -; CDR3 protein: CASSQDPLAVQETQYF; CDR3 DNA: TGTGCCAGCAGCCAAGATCCTCTAGCAGTACAAGAGACCCAGTACTTC
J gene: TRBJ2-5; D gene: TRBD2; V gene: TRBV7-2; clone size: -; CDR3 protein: CASSPRLAGAETQYF; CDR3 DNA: TGTGCCAGCAGCCCCAGGCTAGCGGGAGCGGAGACCCAGTACTTC
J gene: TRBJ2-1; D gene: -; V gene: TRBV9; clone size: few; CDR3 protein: CASSVEPNSYNEQFF; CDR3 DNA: TGTGCCAGCAGCGTAGAACCTAACTCCTACAATGAGCAGTTCTTC
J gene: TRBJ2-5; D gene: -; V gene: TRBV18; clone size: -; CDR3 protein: CASSPPTGGKETQYF; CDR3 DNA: TGTGCCAGCTCACCACCGACGGGCGGAAAAGAGACCCAGTACTTC
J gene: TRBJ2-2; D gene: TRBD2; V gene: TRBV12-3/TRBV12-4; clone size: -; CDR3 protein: CASSRLLAGYTGELFF; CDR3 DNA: TGTGCCAGCAGTCGACTGCTAGCGGGCTACACCGGGGAGCTGTTTTTT
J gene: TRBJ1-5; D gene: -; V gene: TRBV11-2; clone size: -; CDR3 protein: CASSFSLKSQPQHF; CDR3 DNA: TGTGCCAGCAGCTTCAGTCTTAAGAGTCAGCCCCAGCATTTT
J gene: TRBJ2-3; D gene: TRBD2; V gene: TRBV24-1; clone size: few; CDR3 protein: CATSDRAGRAEDTQYF; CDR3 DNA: TGTGCCACCAGTGATAGGGCCGGGAGGGCCGAAGATACGCAGTATTTT
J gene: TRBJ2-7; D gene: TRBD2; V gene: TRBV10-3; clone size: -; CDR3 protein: CAISEGTSGLSGEQYF; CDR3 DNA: TGTGCCATCAGTGAGGGGACTAGCGGACTATCGGGGGAGCAGTACTTC
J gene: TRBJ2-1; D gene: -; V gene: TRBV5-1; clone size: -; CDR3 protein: CASSLRISSYNEQFF; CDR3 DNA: TGCGCCAGCAGCTTGAGGATCTCCTCCTACAATGAGCAGTTCTTC
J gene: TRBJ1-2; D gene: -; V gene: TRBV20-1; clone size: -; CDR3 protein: CSATPGGGYGYTF; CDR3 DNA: TGCAGTGCTACTCCTGGAGGGGGCTATGGCTACACCTTC
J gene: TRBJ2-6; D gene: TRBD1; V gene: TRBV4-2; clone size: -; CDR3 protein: CASSPRQGIGGSGANVLTF; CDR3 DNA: TGTGCCAGCAGCCCCCGACAGGGGATAGGAGGGTCTGGGGCCAACGTCCTGACTTTC
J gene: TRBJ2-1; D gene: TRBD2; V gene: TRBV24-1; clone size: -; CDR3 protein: CATSDSPLAGGDEQFF; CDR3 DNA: TGTGCCACCAGTGATTCGCCCCTAGCGGGAGGGGATGAGCAGTTCTTC
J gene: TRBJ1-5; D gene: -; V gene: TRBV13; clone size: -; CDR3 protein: CASSRILSNQPQHF; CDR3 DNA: TGTGCCAGCAGCCGGATCCTTAGCAATCAGCCCCAGCATTTT
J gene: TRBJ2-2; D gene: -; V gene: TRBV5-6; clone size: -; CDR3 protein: CASSLVKGGWSGELFF; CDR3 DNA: TGTGCCAGCAGCCTCGTAAAGGGGGGATGGAGCGGGGAGCTGTTTTTT
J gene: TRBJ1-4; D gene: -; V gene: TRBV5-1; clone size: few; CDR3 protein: CASSLAAGQNEKLFF; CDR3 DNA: TGCGCCAGCAGCTTGGCGGCAGGTCAAAATGAAAAACTGTTTTTT
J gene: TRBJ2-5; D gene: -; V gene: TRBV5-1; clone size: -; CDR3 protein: CASSLNQDQYF; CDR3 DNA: TGCGCCAGCAGCTTGAACCAGGACCAGTACTTC
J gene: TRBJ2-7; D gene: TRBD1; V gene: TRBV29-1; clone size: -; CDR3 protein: CSGLDRGSYEQYF; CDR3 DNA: TGCAGCGGGCTTGACAGGGGTTCCTACGAGCAGTACTTC